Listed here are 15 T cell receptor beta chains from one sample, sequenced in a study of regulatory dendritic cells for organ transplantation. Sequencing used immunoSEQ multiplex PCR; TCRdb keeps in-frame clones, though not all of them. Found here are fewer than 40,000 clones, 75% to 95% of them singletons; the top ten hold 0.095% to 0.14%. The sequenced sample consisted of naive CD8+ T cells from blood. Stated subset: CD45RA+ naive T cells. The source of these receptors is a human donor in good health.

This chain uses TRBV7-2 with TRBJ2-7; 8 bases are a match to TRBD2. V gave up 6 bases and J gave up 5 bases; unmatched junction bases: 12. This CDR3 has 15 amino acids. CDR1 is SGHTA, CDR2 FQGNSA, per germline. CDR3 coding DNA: TGTGCCAGCAGGCTATCGGGAGGGGCCATACACGAGCAGTACTTC. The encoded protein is CASRLSGGAIHEQYF.

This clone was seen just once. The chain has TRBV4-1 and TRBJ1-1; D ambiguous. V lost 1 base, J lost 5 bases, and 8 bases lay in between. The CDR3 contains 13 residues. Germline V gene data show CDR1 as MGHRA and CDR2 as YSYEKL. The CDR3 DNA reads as TGCGCCAGCAGCCAAGTGGGGATTACTGAAGCTTTCTTT. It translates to CASSQVGITEAFF.

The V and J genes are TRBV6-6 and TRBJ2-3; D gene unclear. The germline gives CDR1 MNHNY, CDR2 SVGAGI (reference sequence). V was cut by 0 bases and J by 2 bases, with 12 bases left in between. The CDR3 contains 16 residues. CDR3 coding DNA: TGTGCCAGCAGTTACTCGGCCCCAATGTTCACAGATACGCAGTATTTT. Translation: CASSYSAPMFTDTQYF.

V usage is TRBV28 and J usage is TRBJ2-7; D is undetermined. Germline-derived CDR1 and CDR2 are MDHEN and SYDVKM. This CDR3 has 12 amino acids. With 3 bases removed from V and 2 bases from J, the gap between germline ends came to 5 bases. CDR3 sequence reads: CASSLSAYEQYF. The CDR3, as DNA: TGTGCCAGCAGTTTGTCCGCCTACGAGCAGTACTTC.

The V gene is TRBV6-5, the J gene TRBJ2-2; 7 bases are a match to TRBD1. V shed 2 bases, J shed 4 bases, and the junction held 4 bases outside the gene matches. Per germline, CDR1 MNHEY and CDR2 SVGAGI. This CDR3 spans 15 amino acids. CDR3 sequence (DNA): TGTGCCAGCAGTTACGAAGGGACAGCCACCGGGGAGCTGTTTTTT. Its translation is CASSYEGTATGELFF.

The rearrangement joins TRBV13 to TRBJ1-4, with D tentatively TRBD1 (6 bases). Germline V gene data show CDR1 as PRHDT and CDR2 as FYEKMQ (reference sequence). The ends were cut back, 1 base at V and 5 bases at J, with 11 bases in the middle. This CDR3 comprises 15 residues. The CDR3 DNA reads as TGTGCCAGCAGCTTAGAGGGGGAAGGGAATGAAAAACTGTTTTTT. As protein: CASSLEGEGNEKLFF.

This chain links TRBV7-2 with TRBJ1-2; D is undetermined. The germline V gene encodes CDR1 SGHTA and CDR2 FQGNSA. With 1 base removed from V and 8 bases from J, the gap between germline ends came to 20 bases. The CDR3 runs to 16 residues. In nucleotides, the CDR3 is TGTGCCAGCAGCTTAGATATATCTGGACGGCCTGGCGGCTACACCTTC. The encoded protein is CASSLDISGRPGGYTF.

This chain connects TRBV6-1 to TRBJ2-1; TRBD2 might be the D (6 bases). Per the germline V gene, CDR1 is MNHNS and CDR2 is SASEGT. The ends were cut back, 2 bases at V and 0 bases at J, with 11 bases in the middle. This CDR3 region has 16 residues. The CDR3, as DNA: TGTGCCAGCAGTGAATGGGAGGAAAGCTCCTACAATGAGCAGTTCTTC. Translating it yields CASSEWEESSYNEQFF.

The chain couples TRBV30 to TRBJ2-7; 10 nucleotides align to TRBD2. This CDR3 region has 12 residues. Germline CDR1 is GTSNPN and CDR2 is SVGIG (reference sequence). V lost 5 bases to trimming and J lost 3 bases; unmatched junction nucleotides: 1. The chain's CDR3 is CAWASGSYEQYF. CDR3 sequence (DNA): TGTGCCTGGGCTAGCGGGAGCTACGAGCAGTACTTC.

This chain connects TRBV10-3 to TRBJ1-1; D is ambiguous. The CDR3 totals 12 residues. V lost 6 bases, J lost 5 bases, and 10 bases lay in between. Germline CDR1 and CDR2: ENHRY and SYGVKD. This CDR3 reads CAISPGGTEAFF. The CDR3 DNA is TGTGCCATCAGCCCAGGAGGGACTGAAGCTTTCTTT.

The CDR3 DNA reads TGTGCCAGCAGCCTTACTCAAGAGACCCAGTACTTC. Amino acids: CASSLTQETQYF. The genes are TRBV9 and TRBJ2-5; no reliable D call. In germline, CDR1 is SGDLS, CDR2 YYNGEE. CDR3 size: 12 residues. V was trimmed by 4 bases and J by 2 bases, leaving 6 bases between them.

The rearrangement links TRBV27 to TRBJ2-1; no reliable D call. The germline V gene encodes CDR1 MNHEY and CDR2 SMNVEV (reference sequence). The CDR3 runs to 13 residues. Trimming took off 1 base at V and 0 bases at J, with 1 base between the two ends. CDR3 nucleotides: TGTGCCAGCAGTTTATTCTCCTACAATGAGCAGTTCTTC. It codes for CASSLFSYNEQFF.

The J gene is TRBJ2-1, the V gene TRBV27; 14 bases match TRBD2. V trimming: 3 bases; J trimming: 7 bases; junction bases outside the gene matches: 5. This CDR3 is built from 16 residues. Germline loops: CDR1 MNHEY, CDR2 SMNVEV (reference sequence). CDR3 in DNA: TGTGCCAGCAGTTTGATGACTAGCGGGGGGGCGAATGAGCAGTTCTTC. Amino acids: CASSLMTSGGANEQFF.

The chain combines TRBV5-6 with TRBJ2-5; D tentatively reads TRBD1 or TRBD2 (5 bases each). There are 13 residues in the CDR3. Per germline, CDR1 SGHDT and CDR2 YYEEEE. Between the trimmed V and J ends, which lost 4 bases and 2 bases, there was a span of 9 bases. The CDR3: CASSLGAQETQYF. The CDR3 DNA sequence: TGTGCCAGCAGCCTCGGGGCTCAAGAGACCCAGTACTTC. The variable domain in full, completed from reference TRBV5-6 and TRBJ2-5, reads DAGVTQSPTHLIKTRGQQVTLRCSPKSGHDTVSWYQQALGQGPQFIFQYYEEEERQRGNFPDRFSGHQFPNYSSELNVNALLLGDSALYLCASSLGAQETQYFGPGTRLLVL.

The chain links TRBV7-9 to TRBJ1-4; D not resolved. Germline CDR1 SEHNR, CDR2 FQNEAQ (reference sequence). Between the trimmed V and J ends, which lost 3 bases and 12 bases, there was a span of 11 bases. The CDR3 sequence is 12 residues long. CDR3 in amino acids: CASSFTAAQLFF. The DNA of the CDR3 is TGTGCCAGCAGCTTTACGGCAGCGCAACTGTTTTTT.